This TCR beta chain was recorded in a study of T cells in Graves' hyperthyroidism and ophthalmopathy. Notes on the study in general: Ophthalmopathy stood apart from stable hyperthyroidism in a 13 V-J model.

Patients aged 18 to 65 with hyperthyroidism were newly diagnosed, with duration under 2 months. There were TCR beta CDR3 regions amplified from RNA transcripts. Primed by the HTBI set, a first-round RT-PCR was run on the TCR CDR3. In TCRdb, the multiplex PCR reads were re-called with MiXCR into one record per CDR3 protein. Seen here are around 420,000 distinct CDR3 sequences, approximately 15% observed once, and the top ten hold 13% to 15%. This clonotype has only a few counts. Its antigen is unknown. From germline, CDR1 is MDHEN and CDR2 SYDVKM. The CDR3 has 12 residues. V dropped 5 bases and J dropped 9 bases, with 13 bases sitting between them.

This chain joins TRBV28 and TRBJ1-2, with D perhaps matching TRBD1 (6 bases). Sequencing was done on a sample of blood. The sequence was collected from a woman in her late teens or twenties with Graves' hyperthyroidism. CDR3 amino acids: CASSLQGKSYTF. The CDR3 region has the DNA TGTGCCAGCAGTCTACAGGGAAAGAGCTACACCTTC.